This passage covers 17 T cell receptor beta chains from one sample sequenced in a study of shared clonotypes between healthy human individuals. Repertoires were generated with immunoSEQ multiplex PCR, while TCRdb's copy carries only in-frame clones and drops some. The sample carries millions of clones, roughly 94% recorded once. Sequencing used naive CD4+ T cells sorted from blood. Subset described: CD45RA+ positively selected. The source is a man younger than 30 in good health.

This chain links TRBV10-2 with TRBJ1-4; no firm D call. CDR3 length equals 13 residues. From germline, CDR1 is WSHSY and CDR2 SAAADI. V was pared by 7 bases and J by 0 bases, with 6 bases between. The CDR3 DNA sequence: TGCGCCAGCAAAAGAGCAACTAATGAAAAACTGTTTTTT. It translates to CASKRATNEKLFF.

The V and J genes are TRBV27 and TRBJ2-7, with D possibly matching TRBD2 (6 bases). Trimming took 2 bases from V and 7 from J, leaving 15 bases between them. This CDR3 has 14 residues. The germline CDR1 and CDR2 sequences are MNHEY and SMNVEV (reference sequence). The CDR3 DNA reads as TGTGCCAGCAGTTTAGTAGCGGAGGGTACAGAGCAGTACTTC. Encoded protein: CASSLVAEGTEQYF.

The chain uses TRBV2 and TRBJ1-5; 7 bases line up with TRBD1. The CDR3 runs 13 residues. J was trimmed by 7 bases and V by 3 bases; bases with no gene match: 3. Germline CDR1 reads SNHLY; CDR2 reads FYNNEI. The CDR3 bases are TGTGCCAGCAGTGAGGACAGGAGCCAGCCCCAGCATTTT. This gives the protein CASSEDRSQPQHF.

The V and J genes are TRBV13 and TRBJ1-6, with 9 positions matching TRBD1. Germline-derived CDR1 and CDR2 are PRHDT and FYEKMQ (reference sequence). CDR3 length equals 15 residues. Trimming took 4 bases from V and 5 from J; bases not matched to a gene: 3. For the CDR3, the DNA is TGTGCCAGCAGCTCGACAGGGGGAAATAATTCACCCCTCCACTTT. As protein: CASSSTGGNNSPLHF.

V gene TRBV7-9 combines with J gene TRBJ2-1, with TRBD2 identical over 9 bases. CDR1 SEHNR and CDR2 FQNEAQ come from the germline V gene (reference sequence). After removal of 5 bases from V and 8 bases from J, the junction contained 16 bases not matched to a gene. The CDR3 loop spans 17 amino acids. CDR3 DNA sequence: TGTGCCAGCAGCCCCATAATAGCGGGAGCATTGGTCTATGAGCAGTTCTTC. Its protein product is CASSPIIAGALVYEQFF.

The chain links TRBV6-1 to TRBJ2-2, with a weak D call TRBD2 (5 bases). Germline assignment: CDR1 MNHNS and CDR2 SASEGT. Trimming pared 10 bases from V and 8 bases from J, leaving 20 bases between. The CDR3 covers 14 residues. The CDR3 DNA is TGTGCCACCAAGGACTGGGTTGGTGGGGGGGAGCTGTTTTTT. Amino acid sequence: CATKDWVGGGELFF.

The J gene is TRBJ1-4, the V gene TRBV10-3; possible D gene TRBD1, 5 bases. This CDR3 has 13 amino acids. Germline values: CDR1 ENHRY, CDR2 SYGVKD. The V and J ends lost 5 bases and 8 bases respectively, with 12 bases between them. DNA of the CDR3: TGTGCCATCAGTAGGGGACCGCAAGAAAAACTGTTTTTT. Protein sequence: CAISRGPQEKLFF.

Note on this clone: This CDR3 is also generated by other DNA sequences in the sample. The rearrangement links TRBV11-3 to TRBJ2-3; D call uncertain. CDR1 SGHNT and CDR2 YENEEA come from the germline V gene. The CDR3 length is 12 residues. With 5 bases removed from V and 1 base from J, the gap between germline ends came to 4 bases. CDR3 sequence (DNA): TGTGCCAGCAGCCGAGGCACAGATACGCAGTATTTT. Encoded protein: CASSRGTDTQYF.

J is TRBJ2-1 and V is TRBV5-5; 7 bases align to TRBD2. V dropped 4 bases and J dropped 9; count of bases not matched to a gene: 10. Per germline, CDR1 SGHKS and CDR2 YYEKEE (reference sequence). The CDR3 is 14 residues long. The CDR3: CASSLRLAVGEQFF. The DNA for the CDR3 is TGTGCCAGCAGCCTCCGACTAGCTGTCGGTGAGCAGTTCTTC.

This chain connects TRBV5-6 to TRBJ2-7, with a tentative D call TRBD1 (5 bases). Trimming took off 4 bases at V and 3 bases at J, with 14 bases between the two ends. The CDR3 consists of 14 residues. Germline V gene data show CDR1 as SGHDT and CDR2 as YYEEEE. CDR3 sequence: CASSPFDRNYEQYF. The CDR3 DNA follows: TGTGCCAGCAGCCCTTTCGACAGAAACTACGAGCAGTACTTC.

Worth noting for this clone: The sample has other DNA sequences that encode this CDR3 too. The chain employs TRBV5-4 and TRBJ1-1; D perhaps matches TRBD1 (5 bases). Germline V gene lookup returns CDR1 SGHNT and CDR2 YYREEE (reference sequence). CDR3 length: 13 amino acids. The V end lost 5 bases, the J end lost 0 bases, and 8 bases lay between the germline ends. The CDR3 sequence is CASSRDLNTEAFF. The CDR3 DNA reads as TGTGCCAGCAGTCGGGACTTGAACACTGAAGCTTTCTTT.

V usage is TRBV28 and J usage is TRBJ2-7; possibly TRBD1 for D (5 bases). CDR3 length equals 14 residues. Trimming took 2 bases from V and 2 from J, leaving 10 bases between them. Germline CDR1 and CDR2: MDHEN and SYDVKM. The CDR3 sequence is CASSLRTSPYEQYF. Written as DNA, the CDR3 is TGTGCCAGCAGTTTAAGGACATCCCCCTACGAGCAGTACTTC.

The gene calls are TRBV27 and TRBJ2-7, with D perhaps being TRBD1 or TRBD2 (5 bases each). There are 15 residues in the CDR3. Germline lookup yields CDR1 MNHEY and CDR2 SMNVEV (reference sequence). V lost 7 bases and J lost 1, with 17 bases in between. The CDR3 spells CASKGSLGVSYEQYF. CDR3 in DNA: TGTGCCAGCAAGGGGAGTTTGGGAGTTTCCTACGAGCAGTACTTC.

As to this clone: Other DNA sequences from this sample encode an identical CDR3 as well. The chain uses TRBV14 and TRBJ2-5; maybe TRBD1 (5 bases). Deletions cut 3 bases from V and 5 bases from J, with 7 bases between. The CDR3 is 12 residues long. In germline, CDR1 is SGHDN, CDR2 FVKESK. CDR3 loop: CASSQNRETQYF. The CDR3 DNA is TGTGCCAGCAGCCAGAACAGGGAGACCCAGTACTTC.

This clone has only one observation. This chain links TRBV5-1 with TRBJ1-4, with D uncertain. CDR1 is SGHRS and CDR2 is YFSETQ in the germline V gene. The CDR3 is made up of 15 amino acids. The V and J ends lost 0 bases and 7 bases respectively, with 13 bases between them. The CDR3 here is CASSLDQVMGEKLFF. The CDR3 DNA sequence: TGCGCCAGCAGCTTGGATCAGGTGATGGGTGAAAAACTGTTTTTT.

The CDR3 loop reads CSAQRQETYTF. The DNA of the CDR3 is TGCAGTGCCCAGAGACAGGAGACTTACACCTTC. This chain joins TRBV20-1 and TRBJ1-2, with D maybe TRBD1 (6 bases). The germline V gene encodes CDR1 DFQATT and CDR2 SNEGSKA (reference sequence). Trimming removed 6 bases at V and 11 bases at J, with 16 bases between. The CDR3 has 11 residues.

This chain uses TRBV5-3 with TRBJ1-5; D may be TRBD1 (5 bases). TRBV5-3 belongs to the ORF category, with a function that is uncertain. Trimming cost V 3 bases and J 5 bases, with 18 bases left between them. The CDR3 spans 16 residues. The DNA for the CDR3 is TGTGCCAGAAGCTGGTACCGGGCCCAAGGGGATCAGCCCCAGCATTTT. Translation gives CARSWYRAQGDQPQHF.